This T cell receptor beta chain was recorded in a study of blood T cell repertoires in COVID-19. Looking at the study overall: The study drew acute and convalescent COVID-19 samples from the United States, Italy and Spain.

The germline gives CDR1 LNHDA, CDR2 SQIVND (reference sequence). The CDR3 totals 13 residues. Trimming shortened V by 1 base and J by 8 bases, and 8 bases separated the two germline ends. The assay was immunoSEQ multiplex PCR, and TCRdb's table has in-frame clones only and misses some. The sample contains roughly 270,000 clones, around 85% of which appear only once. This rearrangement joins TRBV19 to TRBJ1-4; D gene unclear. The specimen was peripheral blood. The receptor was derived from a middle-aged man with active or convalescent COVID-19. CDR3 sequence reads: CASSIGLLEKLFF. CDR3 sequence (DNA): TGTGCCAGTAGTATAGGTTTACTGGAAAAACTGTTTTTT.